Each of the 2 T cell receptor beta chains below was sequenced from the same sample in a study of blood T cell repertoires in COVID-19. Using immunoSEQ multiplex PCR, the repertoire was profiled, and TCRdb retains in-frame clones only, with some absent. Of around 150,000 clones detected, 90% to 95% appear once; the ten largest clones hold roughly 2%. The material sequenced was peripheral blood. All receptors come from an older woman with COVID-19, enrolled during active disease.

This sequence joins TRBV3-1 (or the pseudogene TRBV3-2) and TRBJ1-2, with TRBD1 as a possible D gene (5 bases). The CDR3 loop spans 15 amino acids. With 0 bases removed from V and 0 bases from J, the gap between germline ends came to 8 bases. The germline gives CDR1 LGHDT, CDR2 YNNKEL (reference sequence). The CDR3 DNA reads TGTGCCAGCAGCCAAGATCGGGGGTCTAACTATGGCTACACCTTC. It encodes CASSQDRGSNYGYTF.

This clone is a singleton in its sample. The genes are TRBV15 and TRBJ1-1, with 8 bases fitting TRBD1. The CDR3 is 14 amino acids. The germline V gene encodes CDR1 LNHNV and CDR2 YYDKDF (reference sequence). J was trimmed by 6 bases and V by 4 bases; bases with no gene match: 7. The CDR3 DNA reads TGTGCCACCAGCAAATTCGACAGGGGCGCTGAAGCTTTCTTT. It encodes CATSKFDRGAEAFF. The full variable domain, with the rest looked up from reference TRBV15 and TRBJ1-1, is DAMVIQNPRYQVTQFGKPVTLSCSQTLNHNVMYWYQQKSSQAPKLLFHYYDKDFNNEADTPDNFQSRRPNTSFCFLDIRSPGLGDTAMYLCATSKFDRGAEAFFGQGTRLTVV.